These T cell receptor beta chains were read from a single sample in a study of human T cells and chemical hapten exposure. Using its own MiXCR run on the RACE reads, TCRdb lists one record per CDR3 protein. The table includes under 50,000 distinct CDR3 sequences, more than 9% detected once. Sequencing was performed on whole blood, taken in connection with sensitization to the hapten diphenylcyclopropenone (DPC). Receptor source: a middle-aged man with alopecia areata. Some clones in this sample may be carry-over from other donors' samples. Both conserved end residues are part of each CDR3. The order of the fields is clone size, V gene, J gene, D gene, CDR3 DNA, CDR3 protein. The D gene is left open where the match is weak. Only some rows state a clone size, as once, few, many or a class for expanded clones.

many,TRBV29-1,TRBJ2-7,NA,TGCAGCGTTGCGGATATACAAGGTTTTGGGGAGCAGTACTTC,CSVADIQGFGEQYF
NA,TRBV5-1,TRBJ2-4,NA,TGCGCCAGCAGCTCCGGAAACACGGACATTCAGTACTTC,CASSSGNTDIQYF
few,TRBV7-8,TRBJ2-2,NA,TGTGCCAGCAGCGGCAGACATAACACCGGGGAGCTGTTTTTT,CASSGRHNTGELFF
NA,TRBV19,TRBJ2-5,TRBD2,TGTGCCAGTAGGGGACTAGCGGGAGGGGGAGGAGAGACCCAGTACTTC,CASRGLAGGGGETQYF
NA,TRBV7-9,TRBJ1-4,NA,TGTGCCAGCAGCTCAGGACGCGAGAGTAACGAAAAACTTTTTTTT,CASSSGRESNEKLFF
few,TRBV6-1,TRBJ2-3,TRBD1,TGTGCCAGCTCCTCAGGGGGCGCAGGCACAGATACGCAGTATTTT,CASSSGGAGTDTQYF
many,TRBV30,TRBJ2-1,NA,TGTGCCTGGAGTGTATCGACTCCTGGTGAGCAGTTCTTC,CAWSVSTPGEQFF
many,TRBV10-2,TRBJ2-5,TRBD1,TGCGCCAGCAGTGCGGACAGGGGTGAGACCCAGTACTTC,CASSADRGETQYF
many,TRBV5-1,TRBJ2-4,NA,TGCGCCAGCAGCTTGGCCGGCGGAAAAAACATTCAGTACTTC,CASSLAGGKNIQYF
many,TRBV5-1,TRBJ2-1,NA,TGCGCCAGCAGCTTGGAGGGGACGCCCAGGAATGAGCAGTTCTTC,CASSLEGTPRNEQFF
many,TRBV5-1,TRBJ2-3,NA,TGCGCCAGCAGCCCGGACCACTACACAGATACGCAGTATTTT,CASSPDHYTDTQYF
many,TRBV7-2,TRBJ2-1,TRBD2,TGTGCCAGCAGCTCCTTAGCGGGAACCAATGAGCAGTTCTTC,CASSSLAGTNEQFF
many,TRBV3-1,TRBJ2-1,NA,TGTGCCAGCAGCACAAGGATTTCGAGCTCCTACAATGAGCAGTTCTTC,CASSTRISSSYNEQFF
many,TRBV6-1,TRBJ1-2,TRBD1,TGTGCCAGCAGTGCTTCAGGGACAGGGCCCTATGGCTACACCTTC,CASSASGTGPYGYTF
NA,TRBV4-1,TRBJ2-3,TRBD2,TGCGCCAGCAGCCAAGAGGCTAGCGGGCTCGGAGATACGCAGTATTTT,CASSQEASGLGDTQYF
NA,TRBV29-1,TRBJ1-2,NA,TGCAGCGTCGGAAGCACAACATATGGCTACACCTTC,CSVGSTTYGYTF
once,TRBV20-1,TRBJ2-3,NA,TGCAGTGCTAGAGATCTAAGGACAGATACGCAGTATTTT,CSARDLRTDTQYF
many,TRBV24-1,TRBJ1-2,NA,TGTGCCACCAGCCGGGACATAGGCTATGGCTACACCTTC,CATSRDIGYGYTF
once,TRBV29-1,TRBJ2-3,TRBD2,TGCAGCGTTGGCGGGGGAGATACGCAGTATTTT,CSVGGGDTQYF
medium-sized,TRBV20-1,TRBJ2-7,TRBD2,TGCAGTGCTACCGGACTAGCGTTTTACGAGCAGTACTTC,CSATGLAFYEQYF
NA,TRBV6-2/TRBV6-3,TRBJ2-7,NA,TGTGCCAGCACTGAAGGTATCATTTCATCATACGAGCAGTACTTC,CASTEGIISSYEQYF
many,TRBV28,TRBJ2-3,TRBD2,TGTGCCTGCGGGACTAGCGGGAGTGGGGCAGATACGCAGTATTTT,CACGTSGSGADTQYF
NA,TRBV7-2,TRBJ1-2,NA,TGTGCCAGCAGCTTAGACGGTTTTAACTATGGCTACACCTTC,CASSLDGFNYGYTF
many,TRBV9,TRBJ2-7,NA,TGTGCCAGCAGCAAGGGGTCCTACGAGCAGTACTTC,CASSKGSYEQYF
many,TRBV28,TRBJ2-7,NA,TGTGCCAGCAGTCCGTGGACCTCTGCCTACGAGCAGTACTTC,CASSPWTSAYEQYF
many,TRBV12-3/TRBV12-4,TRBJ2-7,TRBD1,TGTGCCAGCAGTCGACAGGGGGCTTACGAGCAGTACTTC,CASSRQGAYEQYF
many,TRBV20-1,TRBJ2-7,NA,TGCAGCCTCCGTCCGGGACTTTCCTACGAGCAGTACTTC,CSLRPGLSYEQYF
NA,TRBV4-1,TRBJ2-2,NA,TGCGCCAGCAGCCTGAATTGGCGGGAGAACACCGGGGAGCTGTTTTTT,CASSLNWRENTGELFF
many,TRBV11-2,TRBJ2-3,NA,TGTGCCAGCAGCCCCACCCGGATCACAGATACGCAGTATTTT,CASSPTRITDTQYF
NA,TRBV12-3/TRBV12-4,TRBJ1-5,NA,TGTGCCAGCAGTTTGGGGCGACAGACGAATCAGCCCCAGCATTTT,CASSLGRQTNQPQHF
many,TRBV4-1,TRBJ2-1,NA,TGCGCCAGCAGCCAAGCAGTGGGTTTAACCTACAATGAGCAGTTCTTC,CASSQAVGLTYNEQFF
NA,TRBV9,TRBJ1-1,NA,TGTGCCAGCAGCGTAGAAGGACAGCCCACTGAAGCTTTCTTT,CASSVEGQPTEAFF
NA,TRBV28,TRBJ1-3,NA,TGTGCCAGCAGTTTAGGGGGGGCTGATGGAAACACCATATATTTT,CASSLGGADGNTIYF
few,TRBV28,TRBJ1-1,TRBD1,TGTGCCAGCAGTCCCTCAGGGGGAGCTTTCTTT,CASSPSGGAFF
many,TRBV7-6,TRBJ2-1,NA,TGTGCCAGCAGCCCGGGACGGATCAATGAGCAGTTCTTC,CASSPGRINEQFF
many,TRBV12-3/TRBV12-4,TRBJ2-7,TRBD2,TGTGCCAGCAGTTTGACTAGCAACGAGCAGTACTTC,CASSLTSNEQYF
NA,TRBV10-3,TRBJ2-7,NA,TGTGCCATCAGTGAAAGGTACGAGCAGTACTTC,CAISERYEQYF
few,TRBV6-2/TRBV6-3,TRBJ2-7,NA,TGTGCCAGCAGTTACCCAACCTACGAGCAGTACTTC,CASSYPTYEQYF
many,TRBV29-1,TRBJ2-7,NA,TGCAGCGTTGCGGCCAGGGGAATGGACGAGCAGTACTTC,CSVAARGMDEQYF
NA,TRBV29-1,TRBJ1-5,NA,TGCAGCGTTGGCTTTACCTCCGGGACCGACAATCAGCCCCAGCATTTT,CSVGFTSGTDNQPQHF
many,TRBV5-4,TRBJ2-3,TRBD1,TGTGCCAGCAGTCCCGCCCGGGACAGGGGCACAGATACGCAGTATTTT,CASSPARDRGTDTQYF